The clone carrying this T cell receptor (beta chain) was seen a handful of times. Original processing notes: Estimation of nucleated cell counts relied on the amplification of reference gene primers. The assay was immunoSEQ multiplex PCR, and TCRdb's table has in-frame clones only and misses some. That table furnishes V, J and clone size, whereas the DNA furnished D and trimming. The repertoire holds about 240,000 clones, with approximately 83% as singletons. The CDR3 loop spans 12 amino acids. V dropped 6 bases and J dropped 7 bases, with 13 bases sitting between them. Germline values: CDR1 SGHNT, CDR2 YYREEE (reference sequence). This sample stems from a study of blood T cell repertoires in COVID-19. Whole-study context: Acute and convalescent COVID-19 specimens originated in the United States, Italy and Spain. The analysed material was cDNA or gDNA that came from T cells, B-cell-depleted T cells, or PBMCs.

The chain links TRBV5-4 to TRBJ1-1, with D possibly matching TRBD1 (6 bases). The sequence came from a man aged 30-40 years who had recovered from COVID-19. Sequencing input: peripheral blood. The CDR3 region has the DNA TGTGCCAGCAACCCACCGGGACATGAAGCTTTCTTT. Its protein product is CASNPPGHEAFF. Using reference TRBV5-4 and TRBJ1-1 for the parts outside the CDR3, the full variable domain is ETGVTQSPTHLIKTRGQQVTLRCSSQSGHNTVSWYQQALGQGPQFIFQYYREEENGRGNFPPRFSGLQFPNYSSELNVNALELDDSALYLCASNPPGHEAFFGQGTRLTVV.